This T cell receptor (beta chain) was obtained from a study of early T cells in non-severe SARS-CoV-2 infection. Study findings and constraints: Anti-spike CD8 responses were favored by VDJdb matching, which missed private and CD4 specificities.

The CDR3 spans 14 residues. Germline CDR1 reads SGHDT; CDR2 reads YYEEEE. Trimming took off 4 bases at V and 1 base at J, with 11 bases between the two ends. TCRdb ran MiXCR on the 5' RACE reads and lists one entry per CDR3 protein. This sample has tens of thousands of distinct CDR3 sequences; approximately 8.7% occur once, and the top ten carry around 12%. Details on this clonotype: The antigen is undetermined.

This sequence originates from an adult who was a healthcare worker with PCR-confirmed SARS-CoV-2 infection or an uninfected control (not recorded which). The material sequenced was whole blood, taken at baseline. The chain has TRBV5-6 and TRBJ1-1; D ambiguous. The CDR3 bases are TGTGCCAGCAGCCGGAGACTACAGAACACTGAAGCTTTCTTT. As protein: CASSRRLQNTEAFF.